This T cell receptor beta chain was observed in a study of T cells after yellow fever vaccination. Study results and caveats: Reappearance after the booster was seen for most primary-vaccination clones, at about 95% CD4 and more than 80% CD8. FACS-sorted repertoires might harbor abundant contaminating clonotypes from the bulk population.

TCRdb re-called the 5' RACE reads through MiXCR, storing one row per CDR3 protein. The data contain 450,000 to 650,000 distinct CDR3 sequences, roughly 12% of them seen just once; the ten biggest clones take up more than 12%. A note on this clonotype: Its antigen is unidentified.

This CDR3 has 17 amino acids. V shed 6 bases and J shed 4 bases, with 27 bases lying between them. The germline V gene encodes CDR1 DFQATT and CDR2 SNEGSKA (reference sequence). The chain recombines TRBV20-1 with TRBJ1-2, with D possibly being TRBD1 (5 bases). The TCR comes from a man aged 30 to 45 who received the YFV17D yellow fever vaccine. The material was PBMCs, obtained on the day of the yellow fever booster vaccination. CDR3 DNA sequence: TGCAGTGCCCTCCGGGTTGGGGGTAGCTTACCCGGCTATGGCTACACCTTC. Amino acid sequence: CSALRVGGSLPGYGYTF.